This T cell receptor (beta chain) was recorded in a study of CD8 T cells in ankylosing spondylitis. MiXCR, run by TCRdb on the 5' RACE reads, gives a single entry per CDR3 protein. The sample consists of about 140,000 distinct CDR3 sequences, roughly 31% of them appearing once. Losses at the gene ends were 4 bases for V and 10 bases for J; bases not matched to a gene: 11. Germline V gene lookup returns CDR1 MNHEY and CDR2 SMNVEV (reference sequence). The CDR3 is made up of 14 amino acids. The sequenced sample was synovial fluid, either unsorted or a sorted T cell fraction (not recorded which). The sequence was collected from a male donor with ankylosing spondylitis. This chain uses TRBV27 with TRBJ1-1; 8 bases agree with TRBD1. The CDR3 sequence is CASSSTVDRGRAFF. CDR3 nucleotides: TGTGCCAGCAGTTCCACGGTCGACAGGGGACGAGCTTTCTTT.